This T cell receptor beta chain came from a study of blood T cell repertoires in COVID-19. On the study more broadly: There were acute and convalescent COVID-19 samples, and they came from the United States, Italy and Spain.

Original processing notes: Nucleated cell number was recorded as an estimate derived from reference gene primer amplification. The protocol was immunoSEQ multiplex PCR, while the TCRdb copy is restricted to in-frame clones and leaves out a portion. V and J calls and clone size are as listed in that table; D and trimming were resolved from the DNA. The sample carries roughly 380,000 clones, about 90% recorded once. The CDR3 spans 17 residues. With 4 bases clipped from V and 5 bases from J, the junction kept 15 bases outside the gene matches. The V gene's germline CDR1 is SGDLS and CDR2 YYNGEE. Clinical history as reported by participants underpinned cohort assignment.

What was sequenced was PBMCs or T cells enriched from blood (not recorded which). The chain has TRBV9 and TRBJ2-1, with 7 bases that match TRBD1. This receptor was obtained from a woman aged 30 to 39 who had recovered from COVID-19. CDR3 bases: TGTGCCAGCAGCCCCACCCATGACAGGGCGTCCGACAATGAGCAGTTCTTC. Encoded protein: CASSPTHDRASDNEQFF.